The 5 T cell receptor beta chains given below trace back to one sample, sequenced in a study of blood T cell repertoires in COVID-19. Clones were read by immunoSEQ multiplex PCR, and TCRdb kept only the in-frame ones, dropping some. The data show fewer than 350,000 clones, 88% seen once. Sequences were obtained from PBMCs or T cells enriched from blood (not recorded which). These receptors were collected from a woman in her sixties in a cohort exposed to, infected with or recovered from COVID-19 (not recorded which).

A few counts support this clone. This chain uses TRBV4-3 with TRBJ2-4; 10 bases agree with TRBD2. The length of the CDR3 is 17 residues. The J segment lost 0 bases and the V segment lost 0 bases, leaving 2 bases of the junction unmatched. Germline V gives CDR1 LGHNA, CDR2 YSLEER. CDR3 in DNA: TGCGCCAGCAGCCAAGATCGACTAGCGGGAGCCAAAAACATTCAGTACTTC. Protein sequence: CASSQDRLAGAKNIQYF.

This chain connects TRBV28 to TRBJ1-3; the D gene is possibly TRBD1 (6 bases). Germline V CDR1 and CDR2: MDHEN, SYDVKM. V was pared by 8 bases and J by 0 bases, with 17 bases between. The CDR3 covers 16 residues. This CDR3 is CASRGQSPFSGNTIYF. CDR3 DNA: TGTGCCAGCCGCGGACAGTCACCTTTCTCTGGAAACACCATATATTTT.

The chain has TRBV10-2 and TRBJ1-5; TRBD1 matches at 9 bases. This CDR3 spans 14 amino acids. Unmatched junction bases numbered 8, after V lost 7 bases and J lost 7 bases. Germline V gives CDR1 WSHSY, CDR2 SAAADI. The DNA for the CDR3 is TGCGCCAGCACCGTGGACAGGGGTTGGCAGCCCCAGCATTTT. It codes for CASTVDRGWQPQHF.

The V gene is TRBV28, the J gene TRBJ2-2; 8 bases line up with TRBD2. This CDR3 comprises 14 residues. J lost 7 bases, V lost 7 bases, and 8 bases had no gene match. Per the germline V gene, CDR1 is MDHEN and CDR2 is SYDVKM. Written as DNA, the CDR3 is TGTGCCAGCATTCGGGGGGGCGCCAACGGGGAGCTGTTTTTT. Translated: CASIRGGANGELFF. Complete variable domain (other parts from reference TRBV28 and TRBJ2-2): DVKVTQSSRYLVKRTGEKVFLECVQDMDHENMFWYRQDPGLGLRLIYFSYDVKMKEKGDIPEGYSVSREKKERFSLILESASTNQTSMYLCASIRGGANGELFFGEGSRLTVL.

The V and J genes are TRBV28 and TRBJ2-5; 9 bases agree with TRBD2. With 6 bases clipped from V and 5 bases from J, the junction kept 16 bases outside the gene matches. Germline lookup yields CDR1 MDHEN and CDR2 SYDVKM. The CDR3 is made up of 17 amino acids. This CDR3 reads CASRPHGLAGRRETQYF. The DNA of the CDR3 is TGTGCCAGCAGACCCCATGGGCTAGCGGGACGCCGGGAGACCCAGTACTTC. The variable domain in full, with the rest retrieved from reference TRBV28 and TRBJ2-5, is DVKVTQSSRYLVKRTGEKVFLECVQDMDHENMFWYRQDPGLGLRLIYFSYDVKMKEKGDIPEGYSVSREKKERFSLILESASTNQTSMYLCASRPHGLAGRRETQYFGPGTRLLVL.